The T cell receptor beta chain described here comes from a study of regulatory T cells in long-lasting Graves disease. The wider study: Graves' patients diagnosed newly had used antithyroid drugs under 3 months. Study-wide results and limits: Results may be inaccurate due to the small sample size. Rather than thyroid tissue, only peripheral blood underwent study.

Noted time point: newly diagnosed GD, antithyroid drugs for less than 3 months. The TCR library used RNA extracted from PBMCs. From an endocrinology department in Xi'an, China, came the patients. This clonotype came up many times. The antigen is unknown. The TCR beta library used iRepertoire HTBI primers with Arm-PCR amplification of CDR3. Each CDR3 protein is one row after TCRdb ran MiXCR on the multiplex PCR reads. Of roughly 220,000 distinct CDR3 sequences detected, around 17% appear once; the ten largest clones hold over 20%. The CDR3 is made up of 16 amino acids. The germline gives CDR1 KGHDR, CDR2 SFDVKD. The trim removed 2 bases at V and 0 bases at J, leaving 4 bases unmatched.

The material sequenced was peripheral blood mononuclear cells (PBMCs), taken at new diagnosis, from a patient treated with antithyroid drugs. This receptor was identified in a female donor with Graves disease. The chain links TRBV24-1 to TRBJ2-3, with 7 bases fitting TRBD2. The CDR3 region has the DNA TGTGCCACCAGTGATTCCCTAGCGGCTAGCACAGATACGCAGTATTTT. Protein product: CATSDSLAASTDTQYF.